Below are 29 T cell receptor beta chains sequenced from a single sample in a study of blood T cell repertoires in COVID-19 (dated by TCRdb to between 2020 and 2021). The receptor library was made with the immunoSEQ multiplex PCR assay. Drawn from immuneACCESS, this table holds only the in-frame rearrangements with V and J called that TCRdb kept. Clones are partly lost; checked studies trace under half to an unresolved V gene and leave the rest unexplained. The sample includes about 150,000 clones, with 80% observed a single time. Approximately 5% of the sample lies in the top ten. Source material: peripheral blood. The receptors derive from a woman between 45 and 65 years old with acute or convalescent COVID-19.

The V and J genes are TRBV19 and TRBJ1-3; D is perhaps TRBD1 (6 bases). CDR1 is LNHDA, CDR2 SQIVND, per germline (reference sequence). The length of the CDR3 is 15 residues. V lost 6 bases and J lost 0, with 12 bases in between. CDR3 bases: TGTGCCAGTAGACGGACAGCGGACTCTGGAAACACCATATATTTT. It encodes CASRRTADSGNTIYF.

The rearrangement links TRBV9 to TRBJ2-7, with 7 nucleotides matching TRBD1. The CDR3 has 15 amino acids. CDR1 is SGDLS and CDR2 is YYNGEE in the germline V gene. V shed 4 bases and J 3 bases; nucleotides not matched to a gene: 10. The DNA for the CDR3 is TGTGCCAGCAGCCCCCCCCTAGGGACAGTCTACGAGCAGTACTTC. This encodes CASSPPLGTVYEQYF.

J is TRBJ1-1 and V is TRBV5-5, with D perhaps TRBD1 (5 bases). Between the trimmed V and J ends, which lost 1 base and 0 bases, there was a span of 10 bases. Germline loops: CDR1 SGHKS, CDR2 YYEKEE (reference sequence). The CDR3 length is 15 residues. CDR3 sequence reads: CASSLLTGVNTEAFF. DNA for the CDR3: TGTGCCAGCAGCTTGCTTACGGGGGTGAACACTGAAGCTTTCTTT.

The sample holds a few counts of this clone. This chain connects TRBV9 to TRBJ2-1; 11 nucleotides agree with TRBD2. The J segment lost 7 bases and the V segment lost 7 bases, leaving 10 bases of the junction unmatched. This CDR3 is 15 amino acids long. The germline V gene has CDR1 SGDLS and CDR2 YYNGEE. CDR3 protein: CASRGASGGPNEQFF. The CDR3 region has the DNA TGTGCCAGCCGTGGGGCTAGCGGGGGGCCAAATGAGCAGTTCTTC.

The gene calls are TRBV4-3 and TRBJ2-3, with 8 bases identical to TRBD2. The CDR3 covers 16 residues. Losses at the gene ends were 1 base for V and 6 bases for J; bases not matched to a gene: 9. The V gene's germline CDR1 is LGHNA and CDR2 YSLEER. The CDR3 DNA follows: TGCGCCAGCAGCCAAGTCTTTACGGGGGGGCTGGATACGCAGTATTTT. Its translation: CASSQVFTGGLDTQYF.

The chain couples TRBV2 to TRBJ2-4; tentatively, D is TRBD1 (7 bases). This CDR3 has 15 amino acids. Per the germline V gene, CDR1 is SNHLY and CDR2 is FYNNEI. With 1 base removed from V and 13 bases from J, the gap between germline ends came to 20 bases. CDR3 coding DNA: TGTGCCAGCAGTGAAGGGACAGGCGGTATGGGGAGGCAGTACTTC. It specifies CASSEGTGGMGRQYF.

Here the CDR3 DNA reads TGTGCCAGCAGTTATAAGGTACGCCTGACGGGGACAGGGGAAGGTCAGCCCCAGCATTTT. Translation: CASSYKVRLTGTGEGQPQHF. This chain uses TRBV6-2 or TRBV6-3 with TRBJ1-5; the match to TRBD1 covers 10 bases. The ends lost 3 bases at V and 6 bases at J; junction bases unmatched: 20. Germline V gene lookup returns CDR1 MNHEY and CDR2 SVGEGT. This CDR3 has 20 amino acids.

The genes are TRBV6-2 or TRBV6-3 and TRBJ1-6; 9 nucleotides match TRBD1. The CDR3 consists of 17 residues. Germline V gives CDR1 MNHEY, CDR2 SVGEGT. Losses at the gene ends were 4 bases for V and 0 bases for J; bases not matched to a gene: 4. The CDR3 sequence: CASSSQTGGSYNSPLHF. For the CDR3, the DNA is TGTGCCAGCAGTTCGCAGACAGGGGGCTCCTATAATTCACCCCTCCACTTT.

The chain couples TRBV3-1 (or the pseudogene TRBV3-2) to TRBJ1-2, with 7 bases that match TRBD1. V shed 3 bases, J shed 4 bases, and the junction held 11 bases outside the gene matches. Germline V gene sequence: CDR1 LGHDT, CDR2 YNNKEL (reference sequence). The CDR3 covers 16 residues. The CDR3, as DNA: TGTGCCAGCAGCCACGGACTAGCGGGACAGATCTATGGCTACACCTTC. Amino acids: CASSHGLAGQIYGYTF.

This clone was counted once. The chain employs TRBV6-5 and TRBJ1-1; 7 bases map to TRBD1. Germline trimming cut 7 bases from V and 4 bases from J; bases unmatched to any gene: 6. CDR3 size: 13 residues. Germline V gene lookup returns CDR1 MNHEY and CDR2 SVGAGI. CDR3 DNA: TGTGCCAGCAACACAGACAGGGCCACTGAAGCTTTCTTT. Protein: CASNTDRATEAFF.

This clone occurred once. This chain links TRBV28 with TRBJ1-4; 9 positions match TRBD1. Trimming took 6 bases from V and 0 from J; bases not matched to a gene: 8. The CDR3 is 17 amino acids. Germline V gene sequence: CDR1 MDHEN, CDR2 SYDVKM. CDR3 coding DNA: TGTGCCAGCAGAAGACAGGGGGGACTTGCAACTAATGAAAAACTGTTTTTT. Its protein product is CASRRQGGLATNEKLFF.

This chain uses TRBV7-6 with TRBJ2-1, with D maybe TRBD2 (5 bases). CDR3 length equals 15 residues. Germline-derived CDR1 and CDR2 are SGHVS and FNYEAQ. V gave up 3 bases and J gave up 5 bases, with 14 bases separating them. CDR3 in amino acids: CASSFSTGIHNEQFF. The CDR3, as DNA: TGTGCCAGCAGCTTTAGCACGGGGATCCACAATGAGCAGTTCTTC.

This clone appeared a single time. V and J are TRBV10-3 and TRBJ1-6; no firm D call. V lost 4 bases and J 6 bases, leaving 10 bases between the germline ends. From germline, CDR1 is ENHRY and CDR2 SYGVKD. This CDR3 has 14 residues. CDR3: CAISAGVANSPLHF. The CDR3 region has the DNA TGTGCCATCAGTGCCGGGGTTGCTAATTCACCCCTCCACTTT.

This chain uses TRBV12-3 or TRBV12-4 with TRBJ1-6; 7 positions match TRBD1. The CDR3 extends over 13 amino acids. Unmatched junction bases numbered 7, after V lost 5 bases and J lost 12 bases. The CDR3, as DNA: TGTGCCAGCAGTCCCGCGGACAGGTTACCCCTCCACTTT. It translates to CASSPADRLPLHF.

The chain combines TRBV11-2 with TRBJ1-5, with a weak D call TRBD1 (5 bases). The CDR3 length is 15 residues. Germline V gene data show CDR1 as SGHAT and CDR2 as FQNNGV. V dropped 3 bases and J dropped 2 bases, with 11 bases sitting between them. The CDR3 nucleotides are TGTGCCAGCAGCTTGGGGGGGAGAGGCAATCAGCCCCAGCATTTT. This translates into CASSLGGRGNQPQHF. The whole variable domain, remainder taken from reference TRBV11-2 and TRBJ1-5, is EAGVAQSPRYKIIEKRQSVAFWCNPISGHATLYWYQQILGQGPKLLIQFQNNGVVDDSQLPKDRFSAERLKGVDSTLKIQPAKLEDSAVYLCASSLGGRGNQPQHFGDGTRLSIL.

This chain joins TRBV12-3 or TRBV12-4 and TRBJ2-3; D not resolved. The CDR3 covers 12 residues. Trimming took 7 bases from V and 4 from J, leaving 9 bases between them. CDR3 in DNA: TGTGCCAGCACCTCAGGATCAGATACGCAGTATTTT. This translates into CASTSGSDTQYF.

The rearrangement joins TRBV4-1 to TRBJ1-4; 10 nucleotides align to TRBD1. The CDR3 contains 14 residues. The germline gives CDR1 MGHRA, CDR2 YSYEKL. The junction had 8 bases not matched to a gene; V was cut back by 8 bases and J by 8 bases. The chain's CDR3 is CASAAGTGEEKLFF. The DNA of the CDR3 is TGCGCCAGCGCCGCTGGGACAGGGGAGGAAAAACTGTTTTTT.

This chain uses TRBV19 with TRBJ2-1; possible D gene TRBD1, 6 bases. There are 15 residues in the CDR3. Germline V gives CDR1 LNHDA, CDR2 SQIVND (reference sequence). The V end was cut by 6 bases, the J end by 5 bases, with 17 bases between. In DNA form, the CDR3 reads TGTGCCAGTAGCGAAATGTGGACAGCCAACAATGAGCAGTTCTTC. Translated: CASSEMWTANNEQFF. Full variable domain (rest looked up from reference TRBV19 and TRBJ2-1): DGGITQSPKYLFRKEGQNVTLSCEQNLNHDAMYWYRQDPGQGLRLIYYSQIVNDFQKGDIAEGYSVSREKKESFPLTVTSAQKNPTAFYLCASSEMWTANNEQFFGPGTRLTVL.

The V call is TRBV4-1, the J call TRBJ1-2, with 8 positions matching TRBD1. V was pared by 3 bases and J by 4 bases, with 13 bases of the junction left unmatched. The CDR3 spans 17 residues. CDR1 is MGHRA, CDR2 YSYEKL, per germline. The CDR3 coding sequence is TGCGCCAGCAGCCAGGATCCAGGGGGCGCAGGGCCCTATGGCTACACCTTC. It specifies CASSQDPGGAGPYGYTF.

A single count supports this clone. J is TRBJ1-6 and V is TRBV7-2; D possibly corresponds to TRBD1 (6 bases). This CDR3 comprises 19 residues. V was trimmed by 2 bases and J by 1 base, leaving 18 bases between them. The germline gives CDR1 SGHTA, CDR2 FQGNSA. The CDR3 here is CASSLLGVGRGSYNSPLHF. The CDR3 DNA sequence: TGTGCCAGCAGCTTATTGGGGGTGGGCAGGGGTTCCTATAATTCACCCCTCCACTTT.

This chain links TRBV6-6 with TRBJ2-2; perhaps TRBD1 as D (6 bases). Germline assignment: CDR1 MNHNY and CDR2 SVGAGI (reference sequence). The CDR3 runs to 15 residues. V was pared by 6 bases and J by 5 bases, with 16 bases between. CDR3 protein: CASRQDSWSTGELFF. The CDR3 DNA reads TGTGCCAGCAGACAGGACAGTTGGTCGACCGGGGAGCTGTTTTTT.

The chain employs TRBV6-2 or TRBV6-3 and TRBJ2-7; no clear D gene. CDR1 and CDR2 (germline): MNHEY, SVGEGT. The CDR3 has 12 amino acids. V lost 4 bases, J lost 0 bases, and 4 bases lay in between. The CDR3 reads CASSFSSYEQYF. The DNA of the CDR3 is TGTGCCAGCAGTTTTAGCTCCTACGAGCAGTACTTC.

The chain employs TRBV7-9 and TRBJ2-7, with 11 bases matching TRBD1. Germline V gene sequence: CDR1 SEHNR, CDR2 FQNEAQ (reference sequence). The J segment lost 6 bases and the V segment lost 8 bases, leaving 12 bases of the junction unmatched. The CDR3 loop spans 15 amino acids. The CDR3 loop is CASAKAGQGAGEQYF. As DNA, the CDR3 is TGTGCCAGCGCCAAGGCAGGACAGGGGGCTGGCGAGCAGTACTTC.

The rearrangement uses TRBV28 and TRBJ1-4, with 8 bases that match TRBD1. Per germline, CDR1 MDHEN and CDR2 SYDVKM. V shed 8 bases, J shed 7 bases, and the junction held 9 bases outside the gene matches. The CDR3 is made up of 14 amino acids. The CDR3, as DNA: TGTGCCAGCGTAATTGGACAGGGTGGTGAAAAACTGTTTTTT. Its translation: CASVIGQGGEKLFF. The full variable domain, its missing parts supplied by reference TRBV28 and TRBJ1-4, is DVKVTQSSRYLVKRTGEKVFLECVQDMDHENMFWYRQDPGLGLRLIYFSYDVKMKEKGDIPEGYSVSREKKERFSLILESASTNQTSMYLCASVIGQGGEKLFFGSGTQLSVL.

This sequence joins TRBV2 and TRBJ2-4, with 7 bases lining up with TRBD1. CDR1 SNHLY and CDR2 FYNNEI come from the germline V gene. CDR3 length: 13 amino acids. The junction had 5 bases not matched to a gene; V was cut back by 8 bases and J by 4 bases. CDR3 in DNA: TGTGCCAGCGAGAGGGACAGAAAAAACATTCAGTACTTC. Its protein is CASERDRKNIQYF.

The gene calls are TRBV7-8 and TRBJ2-7, with 8 positions matching TRBD1. Germline assignment: CDR1 SGHVS and CDR2 FQNEAQ. V trimming: 5 bases; J trimming: 7 bases; junction bases outside the gene matches: 10. This CDR3 spans 14 amino acids. CDR3 sequence: CASSPNQGASEQYF. The CDR3 region has the DNA TGTGCCAGCAGCCCAAATCAGGGGGCGAGTGAGCAGTACTTC.

The genes are TRBV28 and TRBJ1-5; TRBD1 matches 8 bases. CDR1 is MDHEN, CDR2 SYDVKM, per germline. The V gene end was trimmed by 11 bases and the J gene end by 4 bases; junction bases not matched to a gene: 10. The CDR3 runs to 14 residues. The CDR3: CAGQGAIRNQPQHF. The CDR3 nucleotides are TGTGCCGGACAGGGAGCTATCAGAAATCAGCCCCAGCATTTT.

CDR3: CASRPKREGRRAQYF. The CDR3 region has the DNA TGTGCCAGCAGGCCTAAGAGGGAAGGTAGACGGGCCCAGTACTTC. The genes are TRBV3-1 (or the pseudogene TRBV3-2) and TRBJ2-5; weak D call: TRBD2 (5 bases). V lost 6 bases, J lost 9 bases, and 23 bases lay in between. The CDR3 contains 15 residues. Germline V gene lookup returns CDR1 LGHDT and CDR2 YNNKEL (reference sequence).

With respect to this clone: The same CDR3 can be traced to other DNA sequences in this sample. This rearrangement joins TRBV5-6 to TRBJ1-1; D not certain. Germline V lookup: CDR1 SGHDT, CDR2 YYEEEE. There are 13 residues in the CDR3. V was shortened by 5 bases and J by 0 bases, with 8 bases between the two germline ends. In DNA form, the CDR3 reads TGTGCCAGCAGTTTAACAGTGAACACTGAAGCTTTCTTT. It encodes CASSLTVNTEAFF.